This T cell receptor beta chain emerged from a study of cytomegalovirus exposure and HLA in healthy donors. Study results and limitations: Published work reported that the classifier diagnosed cytomegalovirus status with high specificity and sensitivity. A later analysis found that most CMV-associated TCR beta chains appeared HLA-restricted. Donor immune exposure was known only as CMV serostatus. The listing of 150 or so TCR beta chains classed them as cytomegalovirus-associated.

For this clone: Its antigen remains unknown.

V lost 1 base, J lost 3 bases, and 16 bases lay in between. CDR3 length: 17 residues. The germline V gene encodes CDR1 LNHDA and CDR2 SQIVND (reference sequence). In the PCR, 60 Vbeta and 13 Jbeta primers were used. Data came from immunoSEQ multiplex PCR; TCRdb stores just in-frame clones and leaves some out. The table includes tens of thousands of clones, over 9.5% detected once. This TCR was sampled from a man aged 55 to 70 in good health and CMV-seropositive. V and J are TRBV19 and TRBJ1-5, with D unclear. Sequencing was carried out using PBMCs. CDR3: CASSIAVGRPTNQPQHF. CDR3 bases: TGTGCCAGTAGTATAGCCGTCGGCAGGCCAACCAATCAGCCCCAGCATTTT.